A selection of T cell receptor beta chains follows, all from one sample in a study of Ad26.COV2.S vaccination and SARS-CoV-2 variants. The table came from immunoSEQ multiplex PCR; TCRdb's copy has only in-frame clones and leaves some out. The sample has 300,000 to 450,000 clones, around 84% seen once. Material: peripheral blood, obtained in a trial of Ad26.COV2.S vaccine versus placebo. The source of these receptors is a person aged 18-65 years who received the Ad26.COV2.S COVID-19 vaccine or a placebo. The CDR3 runs from the conserved cysteine through the conserved F or W. The order of the fields is V gene, clone size, D gene, J gene, CDR3 protein, CDR3 DNA. A D gene is named only where the DNA matches it firmly. Size is omitted from some rows. Given values are once, few, many or a class for expanded clones.

V: TRBV2; size: -; D: -; J: TRBJ1-2; CDR3: CASSQARRNVLYGYTF; DNA: TGTGCCAGCAGTCAGGCAAGACGGAATGTACTCTATGGCTACACCTTC
V: TRBV19; size: -; D: -; J: TRBJ1-5; CDR3: CASKGVESNQPQHF; DNA: TGTGCCAGTAAGGGGGTAGAGAGCAATCAGCCCCAGCATTTT
V: TRBV19; size: once; D: TRBD2; J: TRBJ2-3; CDR3: CAGTSGWNSAQYF; DNA: TGTGCCGGGACTAGCGGTTGGAATAGTGCGCAGTATTTT
V: TRBV7-2; size: -; D: TRBD1; J: TRBJ2-7; CDR3: CASSNRGNEQYF; DNA: TGTGCCAGCAGCAACAGGGGCAACGAGCAGTACTTC
V: TRBV29-1; size: -; D: TRBD2; J: TRBJ2-1; CDR3: CSVSGLAGPYNEQFF; DNA: TGCAGCGTTTCAGGACTAGCGGGCCCCTACAATGAGCAGTTCTTC
V: TRBV3-1/TRBV3-2; size: -; D: TRBD2; J: TRBJ2-1; CDR3: CASSQVTSGRAGNEQFF; DNA: TGTGCCAGCAGTCAGGTCACTAGCGGGAGGGCCGGCAATGAGCAGTTCTTC
V: TRBV4-3; size: -; D: TRBD2; J: TRBJ2-7; CDR3: CASSQDPSGGYEQYF; DNA: TGCGCCAGCAGCCAAGATCCGAGCGGGGGCTACGAGCAGTACTTC
V: TRBV6-1; size: -; D: -; J: TRBJ1-1; CDR3: CASSEAPPMNTEAFF; DNA: TGTGCCAGCAGTGAAGCGCCACCAATGAACACTGAAGCTTTCTTT
V: TRBV24-1; size: once; D: TRBD1; J: TRBJ2-1; CDR3: CATSDRIQGAFF; DNA: TGTGCCACCAGTGACCGGATACAGGGGGCGTTCTTC
V: TRBV5-1; size: -; D: TRBD1; J: TRBJ2-4; CDR3: CASSSQGDIQYF; DNA: TGCGCCAGCAGCTCCCAGGGGGACATTCAGTACTTC
V: TRBV28; size: -; D: -; J: TRBJ2-7; CDR3: CASSGSPSPYEQYF; DNA: TGTGCCAGCAGTGGCTCCCCTTCCCCCTACGAGCAGTACTTC
V: TRBV6-2/TRBV6-3; size: -; D: -; J: TRBJ1-1; CDR3: CASSSHQTVNTEAFF; DNA: TGTGCCAGCAGCTCTCACCAAACTGTGAACACTGAAGCTTTCTTT
V: TRBV7-9; size: -; D: -; J: TRBJ1-5; CDR3: CASSLGTGSQPQHF; DNA: TGTGCCAGCAGCTTAGGTACGGGAAGCCAGCCCCAGCATTTT
V: TRBV9; size: once; D: -; J: TRBJ2-4; CDR3: CASSVEGGINIQYF; DNA: TGTGCCAGCAGCGTAGAGGGCGGGATAAACATTCAGTACTTC
V: TRBV28; size: -; D: TRBD1; J: TRBJ1-2; CDR3: CASSQMGQGGGEGGYTF; DNA: TGTGCCAGCAGTCAAATGGGACAGGGGGGAGGTGAGGGTGGCTACACCTTC
V: TRBV28; size: -; D: -; J: TRBJ1-6; CDR3: CASISQGYNSPLHF; DNA: TGTGCCAGCATTTCCCAGGGTTATAATTCACCCCTCCACTTT
V: TRBV19; size: -; D: -; J: TRBJ1-2; CDR3: CASKGDYYGYTF; DNA: TGTGCCAGTAAAGGGGACTACTATGGCTACACCTTC
V: TRBV30; size: once; D: TRBD1; J: TRBJ1-4; CDR3: CAWMKKGADEKLFF; DNA: TGTGCCTGGATGAAAAAGGGGGCCGATGAAAAACTGTTTTTT
V: TRBV5-1; size: -; D: -; J: TRBJ1-2; CDR3: CASSLFEPNYGYTF; DNA: TGCGCCAGCAGCTTGTTTGAGCCTAACTATGGCTACACCTTC
V: TRBV7-2; size: -; D: -; J: TRBJ2-2; CDR3: CASSGPLANTGELFF; DNA: TGTGCCAGCAGCGGGCCCCTCGCGAACACCGGGGAGCTGTTTTTT
V: TRBV9; size: -; D: -; J: TRBJ1-1; CDR3: CASSAYRGEAFF; DNA: TGTGCCAGCAGCGCCTACCGGGGTGAAGCTTTCTTT
V: TRBV3-1/TRBV3-2; size: -; D: -; J: TRBJ2-5; CDR3: CASSPGATQYF; DNA: TGTGCCAGCAGCCCTGGTGCGACCCAGTACTTC
V: TRBV7-2; size: -; D: -; J: TRBJ2-7; CDR3: CASRPTRVSSYEQYF; DNA: TGTGCCAGCAGGCCCACGCGGGTCTCCTCCTACGAGCAGTACTTC
V: TRBV30; size: once; D: -; J: TRBJ1-4; CDR3: CAWNLARRGEKLFF; DNA: TGTGCCTGGAACCTGGCCAGGCGGGGGGAAAAACTGTTTTTT
V: TRBV10-1; size: -; D: TRBD1; J: TRBJ2-5; CDR3: CASSGGQQETQYF; DNA: TGCGCCAGCAGTGGGGGACAGCAAGAGACCCAGTACTTC
V: TRBV19; size: -; D: -; J: TRBJ1-4; CDR3: CASSIRQGFLNEKLFF; DNA: TGTGCCAGTAGTATAAGGCAGGGCTTTCTTAATGAAAAACTGTTTTTT
V: TRBV7-9; size: many; D: -; J: TRBJ2-6; CDR3: CASSLDYSGANVLTF; DNA: TGTGCCAGCAGCTTAGATTACTCTGGGGCCAACGTCCTGACTTTC
V: TRBV24-1; size: -; D: -; J: TRBJ1-1; CDR3: CATSAGPRDEAFF; DNA: TGTGCCACCAGTGCCGGCCCCAGGGACGAAGCTTTCTTT
V: TRBV19; size: few; D: -; J: TRBJ1-1; CDR3: CASRLGHLNTEAFF; DNA: TGTGCCAGTAGACTGGGACATTTGAACACTGAAGCTTTCTTT
V: TRBV5-1; size: -; D: -; J: TRBJ2-2; CDR3: CASSFISNTGELFF; DNA: TGCGCCAGCAGCTTTATATCGAACACCGGGGAGCTGTTTTTT
V: TRBV15; size: -; D: TRBD2; J: TRBJ2-7; CDR3: CATSKPGLGILSYEQYF; DNA: TGTGCCACCAGCAAGCCGGGACTAGGCATACTTTCCTACGAGCAGTACTTC
V: TRBV24-1; size: once; D: -; J: TRBJ2-4; CDR3: CATSDAGFLDIQYF; DNA: TGTGCCACCAGTGACGCAGGGTTTCTAGACATTCAGTACTTC
V: TRBV11-2; size: -; D: -; J: TRBJ2-2; CDR3: CASSLGQSPTGELFF; DNA: TGTGCCAGCAGCTTAGGACAGAGCCCCACCGGGGAGCTGTTTTTT
V: TRBV5-4; size: -; D: TRBD2; J: TRBJ2-3; CDR3: CASTLGASGRDTQYF; DNA: TGTGCCAGCACCTTAGGGGCTAGCGGGCGGGATACGCAGTATTTT
V: TRBV19; size: -; D: TRBD2; J: TRBJ2-1; CDR3: CASSMRASGPSSYNEQFF; DNA: TGTGCCAGTAGTATGCGGGCTAGCGGGCCGAGCTCCTACAATGAGCAGTTCTTC
V: TRBV2; size: -; D: TRBD1; J: TRBJ2-2; CDR3: CASRLGQASGELFF; DNA: TGTGCCAGCAGACTCGGACAGGCGAGCGGGGAGCTGTTTTTT
V: TRBV7-2; size: few; D: TRBD1; J: TRBJ1-1; CDR3: CASSLGPDRGAFF; DNA: TGTGCCAGCAGCTTAGGGCCGGACAGGGGGGCTTTCTTT
V: TRBV2; size: -; D: -; J: TRBJ1-1; CDR3: CASRETGGASTEAFF; DNA: TGTGCCAGCAGGGAAACGGGGGGGGCGAGCACTGAAGCTTTCTTT
V: TRBV30; size: -; D: -; J: TRBJ1-4; CDR3: CAILPSGATNEKLFF; DNA: TGTGCCATCCTACCTTCGGGGGCAACTAATGAAAAACTGTTTTTT
V: TRBV4-3; size: -; D: -; J: TRBJ2-4; CDR3: CASSQEQGPFQYF; DNA: TGCGCCAGCAGCCAAGAACAGGGCCCTTTTCAGTACTTC
V: TRBV18; size: -; D: -; J: TRBJ2-3; CDR3: CASSDTTGLQGPDTQYF; DNA: TGTGCCAGCTCAGATACCACGGGGCTACAAGGCCCCGATACGCAGTATTTT
V: TRBV6-1; size: -; D: TRBD1; J: TRBJ2-7; CDR3: CASSEAGGAWYEQYF; DNA: TGTGCCAGCAGTGAAGCAGGGGGCGCTTGGTACGAGCAGTACTTC